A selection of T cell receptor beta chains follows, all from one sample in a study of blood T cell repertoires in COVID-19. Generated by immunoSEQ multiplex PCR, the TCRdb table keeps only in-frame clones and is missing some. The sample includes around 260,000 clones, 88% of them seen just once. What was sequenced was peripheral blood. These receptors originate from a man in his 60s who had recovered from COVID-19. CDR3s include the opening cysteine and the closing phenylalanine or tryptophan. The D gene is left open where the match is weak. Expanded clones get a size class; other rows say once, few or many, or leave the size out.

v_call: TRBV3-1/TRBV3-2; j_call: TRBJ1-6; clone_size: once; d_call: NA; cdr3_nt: TGTGCCAGCAGCCAAGGACGGGGTACCTTTAATTCACCCCTCCACTTT; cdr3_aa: CASSQGRGTFNSPLHF
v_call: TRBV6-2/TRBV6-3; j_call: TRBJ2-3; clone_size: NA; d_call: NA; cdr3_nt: TGTGCCAGCAGTTATGGTGGGGGCTACAACACAGATACGCAGTATTTT; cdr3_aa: CASSYGGGYNTDTQYF
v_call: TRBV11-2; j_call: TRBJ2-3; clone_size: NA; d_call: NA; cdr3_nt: TGTGCCAGCAGCTTAGATGTCGGTTTAGGCACAGATACGCAGTATTTT; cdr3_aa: CASSLDVGLGTDTQYF
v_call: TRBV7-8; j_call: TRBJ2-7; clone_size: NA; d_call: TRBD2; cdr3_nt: TGTGCCAGCAGCCGAGCGGGGGGGTTCTCCTACGAGCAGTACTTC; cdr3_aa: CASSRAGGFSYEQYF
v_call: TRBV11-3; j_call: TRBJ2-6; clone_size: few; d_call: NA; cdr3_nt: TGTGCCAGCAGCTCACAAAGCTCTGGGGCCAACGTCCTGACTTTC; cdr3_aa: CASSSQSSGANVLTF
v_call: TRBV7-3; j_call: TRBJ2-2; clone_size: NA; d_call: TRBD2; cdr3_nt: TGTGCCAGCAGCTTAACCCCCGCGGGGGGGCCCAAGGAGCTGTTTTTT; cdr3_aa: CASSLTPAGGPKELFF
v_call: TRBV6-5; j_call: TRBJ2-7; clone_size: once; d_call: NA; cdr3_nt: TGTGCCAGCAGTCGCAACAGGAAAGAATACGAGCAGTACTTC; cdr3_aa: CASSRNRKEYEQYF
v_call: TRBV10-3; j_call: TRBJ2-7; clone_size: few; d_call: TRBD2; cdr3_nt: TGTGCCATCAGTGAGTCTCGACTAGCGGGGTCCGAGCAGTACTTC; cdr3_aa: CAISESRLAGSEQYF
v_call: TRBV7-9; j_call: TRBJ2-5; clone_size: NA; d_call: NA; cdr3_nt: TGTGCCAGCAGCTTAGGACAGAAAGAGACCCAGTACTTC; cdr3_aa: CASSLGQKETQYF
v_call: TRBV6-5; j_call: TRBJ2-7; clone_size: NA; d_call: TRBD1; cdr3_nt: TGTGCCAGCCGAACGGGACAGGGTAGATACGAGCAGTACTTC; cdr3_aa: CASRTGQGRYEQYF